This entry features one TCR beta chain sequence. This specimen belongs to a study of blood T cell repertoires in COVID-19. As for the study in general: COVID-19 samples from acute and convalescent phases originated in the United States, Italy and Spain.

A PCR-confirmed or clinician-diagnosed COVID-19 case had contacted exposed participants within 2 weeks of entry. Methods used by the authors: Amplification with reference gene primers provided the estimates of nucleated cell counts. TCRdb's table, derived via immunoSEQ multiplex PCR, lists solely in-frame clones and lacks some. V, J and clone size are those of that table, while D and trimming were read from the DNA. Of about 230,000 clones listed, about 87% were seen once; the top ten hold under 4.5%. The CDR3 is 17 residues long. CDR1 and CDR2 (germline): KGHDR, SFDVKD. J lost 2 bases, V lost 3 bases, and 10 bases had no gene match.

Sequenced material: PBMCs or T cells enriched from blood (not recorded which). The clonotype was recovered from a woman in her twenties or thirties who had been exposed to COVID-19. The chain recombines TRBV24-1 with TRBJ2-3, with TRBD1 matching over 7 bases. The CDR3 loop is CATSDPPDRTHTDTQYF. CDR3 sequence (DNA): TGTGCCACCAGTGATCCTCCGGACAGGACCCACACAGATACGCAGTATTTT.